This note documents a single T cell receptor beta chain sequence. V dropped 4 bases and J dropped 2 bases, with 12 bases sitting between them. The CDR3 extends over 15 amino acids. Per the germline V gene, CDR1 is LNHDA and CDR2 is SQIVND (reference sequence). Repertoires were generated with immunoSEQ multiplex PCR, while TCRdb's copy carries only in-frame clones and drops some. Of under 250,000 clones in the sample, approximately 85% were seen once. The sample originates from a study of blood T cell repertoires in COVID-19. At the level of the study: Sources were T cells, B-cell-depleted T cells, or PBMCs; the material itself was cDNA or gDNA.

The sample was PBMCs or T cells enriched from blood (not recorded which). The chain is built from TRBV19 and TRBJ1-3; D remains unclear. The TCR sequence derives from a woman aged 50 to 65 with acute COVID-19. CDR3 protein: CASSKTLRAGNTIYF. The CDR3 DNA follows: TGTGCCAGTAGTAAGACTCTGAGGGCTGGAAACACCATATATTTT.